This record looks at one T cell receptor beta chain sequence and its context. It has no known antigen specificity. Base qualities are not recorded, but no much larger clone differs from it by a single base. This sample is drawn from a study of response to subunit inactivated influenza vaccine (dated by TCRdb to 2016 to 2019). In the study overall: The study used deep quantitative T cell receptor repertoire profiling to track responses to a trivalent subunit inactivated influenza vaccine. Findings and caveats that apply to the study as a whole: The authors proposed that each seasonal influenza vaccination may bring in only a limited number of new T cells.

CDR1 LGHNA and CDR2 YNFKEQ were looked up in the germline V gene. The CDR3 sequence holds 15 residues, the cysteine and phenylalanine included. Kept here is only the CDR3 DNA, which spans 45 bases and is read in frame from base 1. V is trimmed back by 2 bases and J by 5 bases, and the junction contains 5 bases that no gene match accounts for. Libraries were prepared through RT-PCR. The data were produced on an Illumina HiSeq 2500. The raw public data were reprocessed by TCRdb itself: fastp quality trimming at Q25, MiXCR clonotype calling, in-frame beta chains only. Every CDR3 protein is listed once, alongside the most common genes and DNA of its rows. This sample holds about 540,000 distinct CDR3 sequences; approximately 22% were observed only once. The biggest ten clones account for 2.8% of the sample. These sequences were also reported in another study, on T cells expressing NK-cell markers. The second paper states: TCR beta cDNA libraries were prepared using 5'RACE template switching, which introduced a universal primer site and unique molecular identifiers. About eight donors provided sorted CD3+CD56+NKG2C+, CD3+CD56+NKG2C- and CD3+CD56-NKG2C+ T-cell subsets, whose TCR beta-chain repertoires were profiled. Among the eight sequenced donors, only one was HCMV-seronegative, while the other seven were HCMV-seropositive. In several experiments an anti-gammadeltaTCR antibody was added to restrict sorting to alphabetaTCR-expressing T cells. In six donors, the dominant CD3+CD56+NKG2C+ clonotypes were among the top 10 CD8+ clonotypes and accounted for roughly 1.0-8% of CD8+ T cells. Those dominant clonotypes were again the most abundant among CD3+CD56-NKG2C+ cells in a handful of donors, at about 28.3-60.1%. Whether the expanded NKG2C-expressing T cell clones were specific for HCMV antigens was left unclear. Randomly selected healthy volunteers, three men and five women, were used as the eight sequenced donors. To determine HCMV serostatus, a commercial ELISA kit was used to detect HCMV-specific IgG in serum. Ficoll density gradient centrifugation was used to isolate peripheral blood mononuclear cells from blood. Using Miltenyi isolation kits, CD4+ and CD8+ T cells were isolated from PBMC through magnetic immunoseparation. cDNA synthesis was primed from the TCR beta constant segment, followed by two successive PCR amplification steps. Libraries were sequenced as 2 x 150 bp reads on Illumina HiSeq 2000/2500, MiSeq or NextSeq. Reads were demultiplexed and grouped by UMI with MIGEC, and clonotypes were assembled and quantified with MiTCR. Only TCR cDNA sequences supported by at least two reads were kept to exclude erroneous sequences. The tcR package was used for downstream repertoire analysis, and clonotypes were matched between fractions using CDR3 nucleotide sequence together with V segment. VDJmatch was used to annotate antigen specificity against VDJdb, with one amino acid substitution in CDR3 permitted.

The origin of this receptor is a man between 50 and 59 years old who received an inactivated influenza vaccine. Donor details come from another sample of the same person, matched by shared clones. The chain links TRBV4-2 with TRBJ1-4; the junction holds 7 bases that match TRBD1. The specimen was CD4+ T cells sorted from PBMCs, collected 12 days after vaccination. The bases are TGTGCCAGCAGCCAAAGACAGGGCAGCAATGAAAAACTGTTTTTT. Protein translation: CASSQRQGSNEKLFF.